The 11 T cell receptor beta chains in this list originate from one sample, sequenced in a study of blood T cell repertoires in COVID-19. Data came from immunoSEQ multiplex PCR; TCRdb stores just in-frame clones and leaves some out. The table has some 150,000 clones, 70% to 85% seen once. The sample comprised PBMCs or T cells enriched from blood (not recorded which). These receptors were obtained from a woman between 18 and 29 years old who had been exposed to COVID-19.

The chain combines TRBV24-1 with TRBJ1-5; 7 nucleotides align to TRBD1. The CDR3 consists of 18 residues. Germline-derived CDR1 and CDR2 are KGHDR and SFDVKD. The V gene end was trimmed by 0 bases and the J gene end by 0 bases; junction bases not matched to a gene: 7. The DNA for the CDR3 is TGTGCCACCAGTGATTTGACCCCCGGACAGGATAGCAATCAGCCCCAGCATTTT. This translates into CATSDLTPGQDSNQPQHF.

CDR3 nucleotide sequence: TGCAGTGCTAGTCGGGGAGGGAATCAGCCCCAGCATTTT. Amino acid sequence: CSASRGGNQPQHF. This chain connects TRBV20-1 to TRBJ1-5; D gene uncertain. This CDR3 spans 13 amino acids. Germline loops: CDR1 DFQATT, CDR2 SNEGSKA (reference sequence). The V end was cut by 3 bases, the J end by 4 bases, with 10 bases between.

V gene TRBV27 combines with J gene TRBJ1-2, with D maybe TRBD1 (5 bases). The germline V and J ends were trimmed by 3 bases and 8 bases, with 16 bases remaining between them. CDR1 is MNHEY, CDR2 SMNVEV, per germline (reference sequence). The CDR3 sequence is 14 residues long. CDR3 sequence: CASSFTGQGYGYTF. The CDR3 region has the DNA TGTGCCAGCAGTTTTACCGGCCAGGGATACGGCTACACCTTC.

The chain couples TRBV4-1 to TRBJ1-2; 8 bases map to TRBD1. Trimming removed 4 bases from V and 4 bases from J; junction bases left unmatched: 8. Looked up from germline, CDR1 is MGHRA and CDR2 is YSYEKL. The CDR3 loop spans 15 amino acids. CDR3 DNA sequence: TGCGCCAGCAGCCCGTCACAGGGGGACTCCTATGGCTACACCTTC. Translating gives CASSPSQGDSYGYTF.

The chain combines TRBV28 with TRBJ1-6; 10 bases align to TRBD1. The trim removed 6 bases at V and 8 bases at J, leaving 7 bases unmatched. There are 15 residues in the CDR3. Per the germline V gene, CDR1 is MDHEN and CDR2 is SYDVKM. The CDR3 DNA reads TGTGCCAGCAGCGAAGGGACAGGGGTACATTCACCCCTCCACTTT. Its translation is CASSEGTGVHSPLHF. Variable domain in full (rest from reference TRBV28 and TRBJ1-6): DVKVTQSSRYLVKRTGEKVFLECVQDMDHENMFWYRQDPGLGLRLIYFSYDVKMKEKGDIPEGYSVSREKKERFSLILESASTNQTSMYLCASSEGTGVHSPLHFGNGTRLTVT.

This clone was detected a few times. The chain has TRBV7-9 and TRBJ1-3, with D uncertain. Germline CDR1 reads SEHNR; CDR2 reads FQNEAQ (reference sequence). The CDR3 is made up of 16 amino acids. V was pared by 5 bases and J by 4 bases, with 18 bases between. CDR3 nucleotide sequence: TGTGCCAGCAGCACATGGACGGGATGGAGGGGAAACACCATATATTTT. This gives the protein CASSTWTGWRGNTIYF.

The chain employs TRBV2 and TRBJ2-1; 12 nucleotides align to TRBD2. CDR1 is SNHLY and CDR2 is FYNNEI in the germline V gene. The CDR3 contains 16 residues. V lost 2 bases, J lost 7 bases, and 6 bases stayed unmatched. CDR3 DNA sequence: TGTGCCAGCAGTGAACTAGCGGGAGGGCTTGGGAATGAGCAGTTCTTC. Translating it yields CASSELAGGLGNEQFF.

The chain is built from TRBV18 and TRBJ2-2; no reliable D call. The CDR3 is 13 residues long. In germline, CDR1 is KGHSH, CDR2 LQKENI. With 0 bases removed from V and 4 bases from J, the gap between germline ends came to 3 bases. CDR3 bases: TGTGCCAGCTCACCACCCAGCACCGGGGAGCTGTTTTTT. Its protein product is CASSPPSTGELFF.

The chain uses TRBV27 and TRBJ2-7, with 7 bases matching TRBD1. The V and J ends lost 5 bases and 2 bases, in that order; junction bases with no gene match: 6. The V gene's germline CDR1 is MNHEY and CDR2 SMNVEV (reference sequence). The CDR3 is made up of 14 amino acids. For the CDR3, the DNA is TGTGCCAGCAGTAACCTGGGACAGACCTACGAGCAGTACTTC. It specifies CASSNLGQTYEQYF.

This chain links TRBV27 with TRBJ2-7, with 13 bases matching TRBD2. The germline CDR1 and CDR2 sequences are MNHEY and SMNVEV (reference sequence). There are 15 residues in the CDR3. V shed 5 bases and J 6 bases; nucleotides not matched to a gene: 7. The CDR3 reads CASSPGTSGNSEQYF. DNA of the CDR3: TGTGCCAGCAGTCCGGGGACTAGCGGGAATAGCGAGCAGTACTTC.

The genes are TRBV27 and TRBJ2-7, with 9 bases identical to TRBD2. V lost 3 bases and J lost 3; bases outside the gene matches: 6. In germline, CDR1 is MNHEY, CDR2 SMNVEV (reference sequence). The CDR3 consists of 15 residues. CDR3 sequence reads: CASSLRVAGVYEQYF. CDR3 bases: TGTGCCAGCAGTTTGAGGGTAGCGGGAGTCTACGAGCAGTACTTC.